This T cell receptor (beta chain) was profiled in a study of graft-versus-host responses after intestinal transplantation. Generated by immunoSEQ multiplex PCR, the TCRdb table keeps only in-frame clones and is missing some. The sample has approximately 90,000 clones; about 87% are singletons. Regarding the study as a whole: Peak circulating GvH clone levels were associated with early post-transplant HvG declines. Recipient bone marrow held GvH clones, some seen earlier in ileum or blood. High graft-versus-host to host-versus-graft clonal ratios were seen in allografts of patients with graft-donor T cell macrochimerism.

This clone was counted a few times. Its antigen is not identified. The CDR3 consists of 14 residues. CDR1 ENHRY and CDR2 SYGVKD come from the germline V gene. Trimming shortened V by 6 bases and J by 6 bases, and 15 bases separated the two germline ends. This specimen consisted of unstimulated CD4+ T cells sorted from spleen or lymph node cells, obtained before transplant. The rearrangement links TRBV10-3 to TRBJ2-1; TRBD1 might be the D (6 bases). The receptor was derived from a human donor who was the organ donor for an intestinal transplant. The CDR3 nucleotides are TGTGCCATCAGCTCAGGGGTATCAGGCAATGAGCAGTTCTTC. This gives the protein CAISSGVSGNEQFF.